This T cell receptor beta chain appears in the sequencing data of a study of graft-versus-host responses after intestinal transplantation. The protocol was immunoSEQ multiplex PCR, while the TCRdb copy is restricted to in-frame clones and leaves out a portion. The repertoire holds about 85,000 clones, with approximately 90% as singletons. Concerning this clone: Its matching antigen is unknown.

Study-wide points: Analysis identified GvH clones in recipient marrow, with some appearing first in ileum or blood.

Looked up from germline, CDR1 is SGDLS and CDR2 is YYNGEE. This CDR3 spans 16 amino acids. The V and J ends lost 3 bases and 1 base respectively, with 14 bases between them. The TCR was taken from a human donor who was the organ donor for an intestinal transplant. The chain employs TRBV9 and TRBJ2-1; the D is unclear. This specimen was unstimulated CD8+ T cells sorted from spleen or lymph node cells, taken before transplant. This CDR3 is CASSAGSGGSYNEQFF. CDR3 DNA: TGTGCCAGCAGCGCCGGATCGGGTGGGTCCTACAATGAGCAGTTCTTC.